Presented here are 19 T cell receptor beta chains from one specimen sequenced in a study of early T cells in non-severe SARS-CoV-2 infection (dated by TCRdb to 2020 to 2022). The library was obtained by 5' RACE. Sequencing relied on a NextSeq 500. TCRdb trimmed public reads at Q25 via fastp, called clones via MiXCR and kept in-frame beta chains. Duplicate CDR3 protein sequences are folded into a single record with the most common DNA and genes. The sample contains about 48,000 distinct CDR3 sequences, about 7.8% of them found a single time. 5% to 6.5% of the sample is in the top ten clones. The sequencing sample was made of whole blood. These receptors originate from an adult who was a healthcare worker with PCR-confirmed SARS-CoV-2 infection or an uninfected control (not recorded which).

This clonotype has more than one count but fewer than ten. The chain has TRBV7-6 and TRBJ2-3; D unresolved. The germline V gene has CDR1 SGHVS and CDR2 FNYEAQ. The germline V and J ends were trimmed by 2 bases and 5 bases, with 11 bases remaining between them. CDR3 length: 14 residues. CDR3 region: CASSLSTAVDTQYF. In DNA, the CDR3 is TGTGCCAGCAGCTTATCTACGGCAGTAGATACGCAGTATTTT.

This clonotype was observed many times. The chain carries TRBV4-3 and TRBJ2-4, with 7 bases lining up with TRBD1. Germline lookup yields CDR1 LGHNA and CDR2 YSLEER. With V trimmed by 1 base and J by 0 bases, 3 bases remained unmatched. The CDR3 is made up of 16 amino acids. The DNA of the CDR3 is TGCGCCAGCAGCCAAGGAGGGGGCCTAGCCAAAAACATTCAGTACTTC. Protein: CASSQGGGLAKNIQYF.

This clonotype was counted a few times. This chain links TRBV7-2 with TRBJ1-2, with 8 positions matching TRBD1. The CDR3 covers 12 residues. Germline V gene lookup returns CDR1 SGHTA and CDR2 FQGNSA. The CDR3 nucleotides are TGTGCTATCAGGGGGCGCGACTATGGCTACACCTTC. Its protein is CAIRGRDYGYTF.

A few counts support this clonotype. The rearrangement joins TRBV10-1 to TRBJ2-1; D unresolved. The length of the CDR3 is 13 residues. Germline assignment: CDR1 WNHNN and CDR2 SYGVQD (reference sequence). V was trimmed by 4 bases and J by 10 bases, leaving 14 bases between them. CDR3 DNA: TGCGCCAGCAGTGCCGCGGAACCCGCCGAGCAGTTCTTC. Protein product: CASSAAEPAEQFF.

This clonotype came up many times. This chain joins TRBV30 and TRBJ1-2; the D is unclear. The CDR3 runs 12 residues. V lost 3 bases, J lost 3 bases, and 8 bases lay in between. The germline CDR1 and CDR2 sequences are GTSNPN and SVGIG (reference sequence). The CDR3 sequence: CAWSLPHYGYTF. CDR3 nucleotide sequence: TGTGCCTGGAGCCTCCCGCACTATGGCTACACCTTC.

There are a few counts of this clonotype. The chain couples TRBV11-2 to TRBJ2-7; tentative D call: TRBD1 (5 bases). Germline V CDR1 and CDR2: SGHAT, FQNNGV. The V end lost 5 bases, the J end lost 3 bases, and 11 bases lay between the germline ends. This CDR3 has 13 amino acids. The CDR3 DNA sequence: TGTGCCAGCAGCGCAGTCCAGGGCTACGAGCAGTACTTC. It codes for CASSAVQGYEQYF.

J is TRBJ2-2 and V is TRBV11-2, with D maybe TRBD2 (5 bases). This CDR3 is 17 amino acids long. CDR1 and CDR2 from the germline V gene are SGHAT and FQNNGV. V lost 0 bases, J lost 5 bases, and 16 bases lay in between. As DNA, the CDR3 is TGTGCCAGCAGCTTAGACCCTGTTGGCGGGTCTACCGGGGAGCTGTTTTTT. It encodes CASSLDPVGGSTGELFF.

V and J are TRBV20-1 and TRBJ2-5; D remains ambiguous. The V gene's germline CDR1 is DFQATT and CDR2 SNEGSKA (reference sequence). This CDR3 has 13 residues. Deletions cut 1 base from V and 3 bases from J, with 9 bases between. DNA for the CDR3: TGCAGTGCTAGAGGGGCAGGTGAAGAGACCCAGTACTTC. Translated, it gives CSARGAGEETQYF.

In its sample, this clonotype was seen many times. The chain joins TRBV6-1 to TRBJ2-1; unclear D gene. The CDR3 is made up of 16 amino acids. CDR1 is MNHNS, CDR2 SASEGT, per germline. V lost 5 bases and J 5 bases, leaving 19 bases between the germline ends. The DNA of the CDR3 is TGTGCCAGCAGTCCCCACATAGGACGTGAGAACAATGAGCAGTTCTTC. As protein: CASSPHIGRENNEQFF.

By sample fraction, this clonotype is large. The rearrangement joins TRBV28 to TRBJ2-1; possibly TRBD2 for D (5 bases). This CDR3 comprises 17 residues. CDR1 is MDHEN and CDR2 is SYDVKM in the germline V gene. Trimming pared 3 bases from V and 0 bases from J, leaving 15 bases between. DNA for the CDR3: TGTGCCAGCAGTTTCCCCCATTCCGGGGACTCCTACAATGAGCAGTTCTTC. It specifies CASSFPHSGDSYNEQFF.

This clonotype was found many times. The V and J genes are TRBV18 and TRBJ1-1; 8 bases line up with TRBD1. This CDR3 has 14 residues. The V gene end was trimmed by 6 bases and the J gene end by 5 bases; junction bases not matched to a gene: 8. Germline loops: CDR1 KGHSH, CDR2 LQKENI. This chain's CDR3 is CASSQQGGRTEAFF. In DNA, the CDR3 is TGTGCCAGCTCGCAACAGGGGGGGAGGACTGAAGCTTTCTTT. Full variable domain (missing parts from reference TRBV18 and TRBJ1-1): NAGVMQNPRHLVRRRGQEARLRCSPMKGHSHVYWYRQLPEEGLKFMVYLQKENIIDESGMPKERFSAEFPKEGPSILRIQQVVRGDSAAYFCASSQQGGRTEAFFGQGTRLTVV.

This clonotype appeared a few times. Given a much more abundant clone one base away, this may be a read error. The chain joins TRBV28 to TRBJ1-1; possible D gene TRBD1, 5 bases. Germline V CDR1 and CDR2: MDHEN, SYDVKM. V was pared by 3 bases and J by 4 bases, with 18 bases between. The length of the CDR3 is 16 residues. The CDR3 loop reads CASSFVGGGKFTEAFF. The CDR3 region has the DNA TGTGCCAGCAGTTTTGTCGGGGGAGGCAAATTCACTGAAGCTTTCTTT.

This clonotype was picked up many times. The rearrangement links TRBV28 to TRBJ2-7, with D perhaps matching TRBD1 or TRBD2 (6 bases each). The CDR3 is 14 residues long. The ends were cut back, 3 bases at V and 4 bases at J, with 13 bases in the middle. CDR1 is MDHEN and CDR2 is SYDVKM in the germline V gene. CDR3 sequence: CASSLYGGWYEQYF. The DNA of the CDR3 is TGTGCCAGCAGTTTGTACGGGGGCTGGTACGAGCAGTACTTC. Complete variable domain (other parts from reference TRBV28 and TRBJ2-7): DVKVTQSSRYLVKRTGEKVFLECVQDMDHENMFWYRQDPGLGLRLIYFSYDVKMKEKGDIPEGYSVSREKKERFSLILESASTNQTSMYLCASSLYGGWYEQYFGPGTRLTVT.

This clonotype was detected many times. The chain carries TRBV5-1 and TRBJ1-1; D remains unclear. With 1 base removed from V and 1 base from J, the gap between germline ends came to 8 bases. Germline values: CDR1 SGHRS, CDR2 YFSETQ. This CDR3 contains 14 residues. CDR3 loop: CASSLIGQNTEAFF. CDR3 coding DNA: TGCGCCAGCAGCTTGATTGGGCAGAACACTGAAGCTTTCTTT.

This CDR3 reads CASSFGDTRYEQYF. CDR3 bases: TGCGCCAGCAGCTTTGGGGACACGCGCTACGAGCAGTACTTC. The J gene is TRBJ2-7, the V gene TRBV5-1, with D maybe TRBD1 (6 bases). The CDR3 runs to 14 residues. The ends were cut back, 2 bases at V and 3 bases at J, with 12 bases in the middle. CDR1 and CDR2 (germline): SGHRS, YFSETQ.

This clonotype was seen more than once but under ten times. The J gene is TRBJ2-5, the V gene TRBV12-3 or TRBV12-4; no firm D call. Trimming removed 6 bases at V and 4 bases at J, with 6 bases between. The CDR3 is 11 amino acids. The DNA for the CDR3 is TGTGCCAGCAGGTCACGAGAGACCCAGTACTTC. It specifies CASRSRETQYF.

Ten or more counts support this clonotype. The V call is TRBV12-3 or TRBV12-4, the J call TRBJ2-5, with 9 bases aligning to TRBD1. The CDR3 is 14 residues long. Germline trimming cut 3 bases from V and 4 bases from J; bases unmatched to any gene: 3. In DNA, the CDR3 is TGTGCCAGCAGTTTCCGACAGGGGGGAGAGACCCAGTACTTC. Its translation: CASSFRQGGETQYF.

This clonotype was counted only a few times. The chain joins TRBV11-2 to TRBJ1-6; 8 bases map to TRBD1. This CDR3 is built from 14 residues. Germline V gene data show CDR1 as SGHAT and CDR2 as FQNNGV. After removal of 5 bases from V and 8 bases from J, the junction contained 5 bases not matched to a gene. As DNA, the CDR3 is TGTGCCAGCAGCCAGTACAGGGGGGATTCACCCCTCCACTTT. It encodes CASSQYRGDSPLHF.

This clonotype occurred a few times. The chain is built from TRBV27 and TRBJ2-3, with 8 bases aligning to TRBD1. With V trimmed by 7 bases and J by 0 bases, 6 bases remained unmatched. CDR3 length: 15 residues. Germline lookup yields CDR1 MNHEY and CDR2 SMNVEV (reference sequence). CDR3 sequence (DNA): TGTGCCAGCAAAAGACAGGGGAGCAGCACAGATACGCAGTATTTT. Amino acid sequence: CASKRQGSSTDTQYF.